This TCR beta chain stems from a study of identical twins. Notes on the study in general: Where beta out-of-frame sequences were concerned, excess twin sharing was weaker. Conclusions relied on cross-sectional statistical analysis, not following the same donors. Models predicted less out-of-frame TCR alpha sharing in monozygotic twins than was found.

In the case of this clonotype: Its specificity is not known.

TCRdb redid the calling of the 5' RACE reads with MiXCR, one entry per CDR3 protein. The sample has 1.5 million or so distinct CDR3 sequences; around 29% are singletons. Germline CDR1 SGHDN, CDR2 FVKESK. The CDR3 is made up of 14 amino acids. Trimming cost V 1 base and J 4 bases, with 10 bases left between them. This chain links TRBV14 with TRBJ1-2; D is unresolved. This sequence was found in a newborn girl in good health. The sample comprised cord blood. The CDR3 is CASSQAVTAYGYTF. For the CDR3, the DNA is TGTGCCAGCAGCCAAGCTGTTACAGCCTATGGCTACACCTTC.